This T cell receptor beta chain was sequenced in a study of vaccination and CD4 T cells after COVID-19. The germline V and J ends were trimmed by 2 bases and 10 bases, with 18 bases remaining between them. There are 16 residues in the CDR3. The germline V gene has CDR1 SNHLY and CDR2 FYNNEI. This clonotype was found a few times. Antigen specificity is unknown. Treatment: roughly 10-day PBMC culture with coronavirus spike peptide pools or control peptides (ViraFEST assay). The Oncomine TCR Beta short-read assay was applied to DNA of cultured CD4+ T cells. Genomic DNA was extracted from cultured CD4+ T cells. TCRdb analysed the PCR reads with MiXCR anew, one entry per CDR3 protein. The table has about 8,600 distinct CDR3 sequences, over 50% seen once. Findings and limits, study-wide: The study found median SARS-CoV-2-reactive clonotypes rising from about 22 to 38, not significantly.

The receptor's source is a human donor with COVID-19. The rearrangement joins TRBV2 to TRBJ1-6; D is perhaps TRBD1 (5 bases). Material: cultured CD4+ T cells from blood, obtained after SARS-CoV-2 vaccination. The CDR3 nucleotides read TGTGCCAGCAGTGAAACCCGGGCAGGACAAGGATCACCCCTCCACTTT. This encodes CASSETRAGQGSPLHF.